These 25 T cell receptor beta chains originate from one sample sequenced in a study of T cells in Graves' hyperthyroidism and ophthalmopathy. TCR beta CDR3 sequences were amplified from RNA transcripts. HTBI primers drove first-round RT-PCR of the TCR CDR3. One entry per CDR3 protein, called by TCRdb with MiXCR from the multiplex PCR reads. The top ten hold 35% to 45% of the sample, which has around 370,000 distinct CDR3 sequences, about 18% seen once. The sequenced sample was blood. The receptors were sampled from a man aged 18-30 years with Graves' ophthalmopathy.

V gene TRBV19 combines with J gene TRBJ2-3; D gene unclear. The V and J ends lost 3 bases and 3 bases respectively, with 7 bases between them. The germline V gene encodes CDR1 LNHDA and CDR2 SQIVND (reference sequence). The CDR3 covers 13 residues. CDR3 region: CASSILLTDTQYF. The CDR3 bases are TGTGCCAGTAGTATCCTCCTAACAGATACGCAGTATTTT.

This clonotype was detected many times. This chain connects TRBV3-1 to TRBJ1-2, with D possibly being TRBD1 (6 bases). The CDR3 covers 15 residues. V dropped 4 bases and J dropped 2 bases, with 14 bases sitting between them. Germline CDR1 is LGHDT and CDR2 is YNNKEL (reference sequence). This CDR3 reads CASSPGGQINYGYTF. The CDR3 nucleotides are TGTGCCAGCAGCCCTGGGGGGCAGATCAACTATGGCTACACCTTC.

This clonotype was detected a few times. The chain employs TRBV6-1 and TRBJ1-6; D unclear. CDR3 length: 13 amino acids. The ends were cut back, 3 bases at V and 7 bases at J, with 7 bases in the middle. Germline V gives CDR1 MNHNS, CDR2 SASEGT. CDR3 coding DNA: TGTGCCAGCAGTGACCGCCGAAATTCACCCCTCCACTTT. It is translated as CASSDRRNSPLHF.

This clonotype was seen more than once but under ten times. This chain uses TRBV7-9 with TRBJ2-1; 9 nucleotides line up with TRBD1. The V gene's germline CDR1 is SEHNR and CDR2 FQNEAQ (reference sequence). This CDR3 contains 14 residues. The junction had 9 bases not matched to a gene; V was cut back by 8 bases and J by 7 bases. DNA for the CDR3: TGTGCCAGCGACTCGGACAGGGGAAGGAATGAGCAGTTCTTC. Translation: CASDSDRGRNEQFF.

This clonotype was seen only a few times. The V gene is TRBV9, the J gene TRBJ2-1, with D maybe TRBD1 (6 bases). V was shortened by 0 bases and J by 8 bases, with 30 bases between the two germline ends. The V gene's germline CDR1 is SGDLS and CDR2 YYNGEE. The CDR3 has 20 residues. CDR3 bases: TGTGCCAGCAGCGTAGATCCAACGGGGACGGGACACCCCATCGAGGATGAGCAGTTCTTC. It codes for CASSVDPTGTGHPIEDEQFF.

The sample holds many counts of this clonotype. The chain links TRBV3-1 to TRBJ2-5; TRBD2 matches at 8 bases. Looked up from germline, CDR1 is LGHDT and CDR2 is YNNKEL (reference sequence). CDR3 length equals 14 residues. The ends lost 4 bases at V and 5 bases at J; junction bases unmatched: 6. The CDR3 reads CASSLLSGGETQYF. The CDR3 coding sequence is TGTGCCAGCAGCCTTTTGTCGGGGGGGGAGACCCAGTACTTC.

This clonotype showed up many times. The genes are TRBV6-2 or TRBV6-3 and TRBJ2-7; possibly TRBD1 for D (5 bases). The CDR3 is 13 residues long. Per the germline V gene, CDR1 is MNHEY and CDR2 is SVGEGT. V lost 6 bases and J lost 6, with 15 bases in between. The CDR3 coding sequence is TGTGCCAGCAGCCGGAATCAGGGTTCCGAGCAGTACTTC. Amino acid sequence: CASSRNQGSEQYF.

V gene TRBV4-1 combines with J gene TRBJ1-5; TRBD1 matches at 7 bases. This CDR3 region has 21 residues. The germline CDR1 and CDR2 sequences are MGHRA and YSYEKL. J was trimmed by 0 bases and V by 0 bases; bases with no gene match: 17. CDR3 sequence: CASSQDRRPGQPPYSNQPQHF. The CDR3, as DNA: TGCGCCAGCAGCCAAGATCGGAGACCGGGACAGCCACCATATAGCAATCAGCCCCAGCATTTT.

This clonotype has only a few counts. V and J are TRBV20-1 and TRBJ2-3; D not resolved. Germline-derived CDR1 and CDR2 are DFQATT and SNEGSKA (reference sequence). The CDR3 is made up of 15 amino acids. Trimming left V 6 bases short and J 0 bases short, with 16 bases between. CDR3 in DNA: TGCAGTGCCGTGATTGATGGATTAAGCACAGATACGCAGTATTTT. Protein product: CSAVIDGLSTDTQYF.

The chain carries TRBV9 and TRBJ1-6; D is undetermined. From germline, CDR1 is SGDLS and CDR2 YYNGEE. This CDR3 has 16 amino acids. V was pared by 3 bases and J by 0 bases, with 10 bases between. The chain's CDR3 is CASSETPSSYNSPLHF. CDR3 nucleotides: TGTGCCAGCAGCGAAACGCCGAGCTCCTATAATTCACCCCTCCACTTT.

The genes are TRBV7-3 and TRBJ2-1, with TRBD1 as a possible D gene (6 bases). CDR3 size: 10 residues. Per germline, CDR1 SGHTA and CDR2 FQGTGA. V lost 6 bases, J lost 14 bases, and 11 bases lay in between. The CDR3 reads CASSRDMEFF. For the CDR3, the DNA is TGTGCCAGCAGTCGGGACATGGAGTTCTTC.

The rearrangement uses TRBV27 and TRBJ2-7; 9 bases are shared with TRBD1. Germline V gene lookup returns CDR1 MNHEY and CDR2 SMNVEV (reference sequence). J was trimmed by 2 bases and V by 7 bases; bases with no gene match: 12. The CDR3 totals 16 residues. The CDR3 coding sequence is TGTGCCAGCACCCCCCCCGGGACAGGGCCCCCCTACGAGCAGTACTTC. Amino acid sequence: CASTPPGTGPPYEQYF.

This clonotype appeared many times. The J gene is TRBJ2-3, the V gene TRBV7-3, with D possibly matching TRBD2 (6 bases). The V gene lost 5 bases and the J gene lost 2 bases, with 14 bases spanning the gap. The germline gives CDR1 SGHTA, CDR2 FQGTGA. The CDR3 spans 15 residues. This CDR3 reads CASSAGGSDTDTQYF. The CDR3, as DNA: TGTGCCAGCAGCGCCGGGGGTAGCGACACAGATACGCAGTATTTT.

This clonotype was counted a few times. V is TRBV25-1 and J is TRBJ2-3, with 8 bases fitting TRBD2. With V trimmed by 4 bases and J by 2 bases, 5 bases remained unmatched. CDR1 and CDR2 from the germline V gene are MGHDK and SYGVNS. This CDR3 contains 15 residues. The CDR3 region has the DNA TGTGCCAGCAGTGCACGACTAGCGAACACAGATACGCAGTATTTT. This translates into CASSARLANTDTQYF. The entire variable domain, with the rest obtained from reference TRBV25-1 and TRBJ2-3, is as follows: EADIYQTPRYLVIGTGKKITLECSQTMGHDKMYWYQQDPGMELHLIHYSYGVNSTEKGDLSSESTVSRIRTEHFPLTLESARPSHTSQYLCASSARLANTDTQYFGPGTRLTVL.

This clonotype has only a few counts. This chain connects TRBV7-3 to TRBJ2-6; tentative D call: TRBD2 (6 bases). This CDR3 region has 20 residues. V was pared by 2 bases and J by 1 base, with 21 bases between. CDR1 is SGHTA and CDR2 is FQGTGA in the germline V gene. The CDR3 region is CASSLFGFGQGGSGANVLTF. The DNA for the CDR3 is TGTGCCAGCAGCTTATTCGGTTTTGGGCAGGGAGGATCTGGGGCCAACGTCCTGACTTTC.

At least ten counts were recorded for this clonotype. V gene TRBV7-9 combines with J gene TRBJ2-1; D gene uncertain. This CDR3 region has 16 residues. V was trimmed by 5 bases and J by 0 bases, leaving 14 bases between them. CDR1 SEHNR and CDR2 FQNEAQ come from the germline V gene (reference sequence). The CDR3 sequence is CASSPRSPSSYNEQFF. In nucleotides, the CDR3 is TGTGCCAGCAGCCCCCGTAGCCCAAGCTCCTACAATGAGCAGTTCTTC.

This clonotype turned up a few times. The chain uses TRBV6-1 and TRBJ1-2, with no clear D. This CDR3 is built from 14 residues. Germline CDR1 reads MNHNS; CDR2 reads SASEGT. Trimming stripped 6 bases from V and 4 bases from J, with 15 bases between. The CDR3 spells CASRSVDTVYGYTF. In DNA, the CDR3 is TGTGCCAGCAGAAGCGTAGACACAGTCTATGGCTACACCTTC.

This clonotype was detected ten times or more. The chain couples TRBV11-2 to TRBJ2-1; 11 nucleotides line up with TRBD2. The junction had 15 bases not matched to a gene; V was cut back by 1 base and J by 7 bases. The CDR3 spans 19 residues. Germline V gives CDR1 SGHAT, CDR2 FQNNGV. The CDR3 DNA reads TGTGCCAGCAGCTTAGGTAGCGGGGGGGCCGATCGTATGTGGAATGAGCAGTTCTTC. It codes for CASSLGSGGADRMWNEQFF.

The chain uses TRBV9 and TRBJ2-1; maybe TRBD2 (7 bases). Trimming took 0 bases from V and 5 from J, leaving 12 bases between them. CDR1 SGDLS and CDR2 YYNGEE come from the germline V gene. This CDR3 has 15 amino acids. The CDR3 DNA reads TGTGCCAGCAGCGTAGGGGGGGGGGCAAACAATGAGCAGTTCTTC. Residues: CASSVGGGANNEQFF.

This clonotype came up a few times. The V gene is TRBV11-2, the J gene TRBJ2-5; tentatively, D is TRBD2 (5 bases). Germline V CDR1 and CDR2: SGHAT, FQNNGV. This CDR3 is 14 amino acids long. Between the trimmed V and J ends, which lost 4 bases and 4 bases, there was a span of 13 bases. CDR3 bases: TGTGCCAGCAGCTCCCCCTCTCGGGGAGAGACCCAGTACTTC. Protein product: CASSSPSRGETQYF.

This clonotype was counted many times. The V call is TRBV28, the J call TRBJ1-5, with D unresolved. Trimming left V 3 bases short and J 6 bases short, with 12 bases between. The CDR3 sequence is 14 residues long. Germline assignment: CDR1 MDHEN and CDR2 SYDVKM. The CDR3 bases are TGTGCCAGCAGTTTGCCCGGCGGGTTTCAGCCCCAGCATTTT. Protein sequence: CASSLPGGFQPQHF. The entire variable domain, with the rest obtained from reference TRBV28 and TRBJ1-5, is as follows: DVKVTQSSRYLVKRTGEKVFLECVQDMDHENMFWYRQDPGLGLRLIYFSYDVKMKEKGDIPEGYSVSREKKERFSLILESASTNQTSMYLCASSLPGGFQPQHFGDGTRLSIL.

This clonotype came up a few times. V usage is TRBV6-5 and J usage is TRBJ1-2; D possibly corresponds to TRBD1 (5 bases). Trimming left V 2 bases short and J 8 bases short, with 15 bases between. The germline V gene has CDR1 MNHEY and CDR2 SVGAGI. The CDR3 extends over 14 amino acids. CDR3 region: CASSYRNMGDGYTF. DNA of the CDR3: TGTGCCAGCAGTTACCGGAACATGGGGGACGGCTACACCTTC.

The chain carries TRBV20-1 and TRBJ2-1; 7 bases map to TRBD1. CDR1 and CDR2 from the germline V gene are DFQATT and SNEGSKA (reference sequence). J lost 2 bases, V lost 6 bases, and 7 bases had no gene match. The CDR3 runs 14 residues. DNA for the CDR3: TGCAGTGCCACCGGGACAGCCCCCTACAATGAGCAGTTCTTC. This sequence encodes CSATGTAPYNEQFF.

On this clonotype: Its ends do not fully match the called genes, so a read error is possible. The chain recombines TRBV7-8 with TRBJ2-5; 9 bases agree with TRBD2. The CDR3 is 17 residues long. CDR1 and CDR2 from the germline V gene are SGHVS and FQNEAQ. The CDR3 sequence: CASSLGGGGGVQETQHF. The CDR3 bases are TGTGCCAGCAGCTTAGGGGGTGGCGGGGGGGTCCAAGAGACCCAGCACTTC. Complete variable domain (other parts from reference TRBV7-8 and TRBJ2-5): GAGVSQSPRYKVAKRGQDVALRCDPISGHVSLFWYQQALGQGPEFLTYFQNEAQLDKSGLPSDRFFAERPEGSVSTLKIQRTQQEDSAVYLCASSLGGGGGVQETQHFGPGTRLLVL.

This clonotype has just a few counts. Being one base from a much bigger clone, this may be a read error. The chain employs TRBV12-3 or TRBV12-4 and TRBJ1-2; TRBD1 aligns across 8 bases. The CDR3 is 15 residues long. Germline trimming cut 9 bases from V and 3 bases from J; bases unmatched to any gene: 12. For the CDR3, the DNA is TGTGCCAGATCCTCGGGAGAGGGACAGGACTATGGCTACACCTTC. It translates to CARSSGEGQDYGYTF.